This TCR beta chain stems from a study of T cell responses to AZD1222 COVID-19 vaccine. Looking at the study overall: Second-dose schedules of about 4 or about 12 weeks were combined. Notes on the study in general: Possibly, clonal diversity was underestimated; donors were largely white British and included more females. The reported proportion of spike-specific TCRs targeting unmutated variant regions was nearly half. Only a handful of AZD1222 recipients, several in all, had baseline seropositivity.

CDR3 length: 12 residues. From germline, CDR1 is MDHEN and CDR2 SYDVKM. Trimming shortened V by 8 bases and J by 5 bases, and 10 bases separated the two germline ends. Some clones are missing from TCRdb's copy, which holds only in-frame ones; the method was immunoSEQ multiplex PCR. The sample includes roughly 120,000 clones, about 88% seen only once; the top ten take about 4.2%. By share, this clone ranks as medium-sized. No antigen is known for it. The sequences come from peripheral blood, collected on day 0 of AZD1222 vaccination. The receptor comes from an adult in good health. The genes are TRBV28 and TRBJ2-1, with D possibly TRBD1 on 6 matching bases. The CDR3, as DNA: TGTGCCAGCCGTACAGGGAACAATGAGCAGTTCTTC. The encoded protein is CASRTGNNEQFF.